Listed below are T cell receptor beta chains from one sample, sequenced in a study of T-cell memory formation after mild COVID-19. One entry per CDR3 protein, called by TCRdb with MiXCR from the 5' RACE reads. The table includes fewer than 200,000 distinct CDR3 sequences, roughly 18% detected once. Sequenced material: PBMCs or a T cell subset sorted from them (not recorded which). The receptors were gathered from a man younger than 30 who had mild COVID-19 (a few samples of this study predate the infection). Cell type and time point are not known. The CDR3 runs from the conserved cysteine through the conserved F or W. The D gene is left open where the match is weak. Clone size is shown for a subset of rows, as once, few, many or a class of expanded clone.

d_call: NA; v_call: TRBV11-2; clone_size: few; j_call: TRBJ1-4; cdr3_nt: TGTGCCAGCAGCTTAGGGGGGCCGCGTTGGGTTGAAAAACTGTTTTTT; cdr3_aa: CASSLGGPRWVEKLFF
d_call: NA; v_call: TRBV5-1; clone_size: NA; j_call: TRBJ2-7; cdr3_nt: TGCGCCAGCAGCTTGGGGCAGAAACCCTACGAGCAGTACTTC; cdr3_aa: CASSLGQKPYEQYF
d_call: NA; v_call: TRBV27; clone_size: few; j_call: TRBJ2-5; cdr3_nt: TGTGCCAGCAGTTCCCGGGGCCGAGAGACCCAGTACTTC; cdr3_aa: CASSSRGRETQYF
d_call: NA; v_call: TRBV5-8; clone_size: few; j_call: TRBJ2-7; cdr3_nt: TGTGCCAGCAGCACGGGACTCCCACCCTACGAGCAGTACTTC; cdr3_aa: CASSTGLPPYEQYF
d_call: TRBD1; v_call: TRBV10-3; clone_size: few; j_call: TRBJ2-7; cdr3_nt: TGTGCCATGGGGGCCGGGGGACAGGGGATGTGGGAGCAGTACTTC; cdr3_aa: CAMGAGGQGMWEQYF
d_call: TRBD1; v_call: TRBV5-5; clone_size: NA; j_call: TRBJ2-5; cdr3_nt: TGTGCCAGCGACGGGGACAGGGCGGCAGAGACCCAGTACTTC; cdr3_aa: CASDGDRAAETQYF
d_call: NA; v_call: TRBV5-1; clone_size: few; j_call: TRBJ2-5; cdr3_nt: TGCGCCAGCAGTGTGGACGGATCGGAGACCCAGTACTTC; cdr3_aa: CASSVDGSETQYF
d_call: NA; v_call: TRBV6-2/TRBV6-3; clone_size: NA; j_call: TRBJ2-1; cdr3_nt: TGTGCCAGCAGTTCGGGGGTGGAGCAGTTCTTC; cdr3_aa: CASSSGVEQFF
d_call: TRBD1; v_call: TRBV4-1; clone_size: NA; j_call: TRBJ2-2; cdr3_nt: TGCGCCAGCGGCGAGACAGGGGTCTTATCGAACACCGGGGAGCTGTTTTTT; cdr3_aa: CASGETGVLSNTGELFF
d_call: NA; v_call: TRBV12-5; clone_size: few; j_call: TRBJ1-1; cdr3_nt: TGTGCTAGTGGTCGTCGGGACACTGAAGCTTTCTTT; cdr3_aa: CASGRRDTEAFF
d_call: NA; v_call: TRBV20-1; clone_size: NA; j_call: TRBJ2-5; cdr3_nt: TGCAGTGGGATAGCTAGCGTCCAAGAGACCCAGTACTTC; cdr3_aa: CSGIASVQETQYF
d_call: TRBD2; v_call: TRBV7-7; clone_size: NA; j_call: TRBJ2-1; cdr3_nt: TGTGCTAGCAGCTTAGGGGGACTAGCCCCTTACAATGAGCAGTTCTTC; cdr3_aa: CASSLGGLAPYNEQFF
d_call: NA; v_call: TRBV7-2; clone_size: many; j_call: TRBJ2-7; cdr3_nt: TGTGCCAGCAGCTGGGGAGGGGGATCCTACGAGCAGTACTTC; cdr3_aa: CASSWGGGSYEQYF
d_call: NA; v_call: TRBV7-2; clone_size: NA; j_call: TRBJ1-5; cdr3_nt: TGTGCCAGCAGCTTAGCAGGGTTTTGGAATCAGCCCCAGCATTTT; cdr3_aa: CASSLAGFWNQPQHF
d_call: NA; v_call: TRBV7-9; clone_size: NA; j_call: TRBJ1-2; cdr3_nt: TGTGCCAGCAGACCAGACACGAACTATGGCTACACCTTC; cdr3_aa: CASRPDTNYGYTF
d_call: TRBD2; v_call: TRBV7-8; clone_size: NA; j_call: TRBJ2-3; cdr3_nt: TGTGCCAGCAGCTTACAAGCGGGGACAGATACGCAGTATTTT; cdr3_aa: CASSLQAGTDTQYF
d_call: NA; v_call: TRBV6-2/TRBV6-3; clone_size: many; j_call: TRBJ1-2; cdr3_nt: TGTGCCAGCAGTTCCGTCCTGAAAGACAGGCTCTATGGCTACACCTTC; cdr3_aa: CASSSVLKDRLYGYTF
d_call: NA; v_call: TRBV5-1; clone_size: NA; j_call: TRBJ2-5; cdr3_nt: TGCGCCAGCAGCTGGCCCGACCAAGAGACCCAGTACTTC; cdr3_aa: CASSWPDQETQYF
d_call: TRBD2; v_call: TRBV20-1; clone_size: NA; j_call: TRBJ2-3; cdr3_nt: TGCAGTGCTAGCGGGGGGGCTGTAGATACGCAGTATTTT; cdr3_aa: CSASGGAVDTQYF
d_call: TRBD1; v_call: TRBV6-5; clone_size: few; j_call: TRBJ1-1; cdr3_nt: TGTGCCAGCAGTTACCGTACCGGGACAGGGAACACTGAAGCTTTCTTT; cdr3_aa: CASSYRTGTGNTEAFF
d_call: TRBD2; v_call: TRBV3-1; clone_size: NA; j_call: TRBJ2-3; cdr3_nt: TGTGCCAGCAGTTTTAGCGGGGCTACAGATACGCAGTATTTT; cdr3_aa: CASSFSGATDTQYF
d_call: TRBD1; v_call: TRBV7-2; clone_size: NA; j_call: TRBJ1-1; cdr3_nt: TGTGCCAGCAGCAACAGGGGAGGCGACACTGAAGCTTTCTTT; cdr3_aa: CASSNRGGDTEAFF
d_call: NA; v_call: TRBV7-3; clone_size: NA; j_call: TRBJ2-3; cdr3_nt: TGTGCCAGCAGCTTAACGTCCGGGGATACGCAGTATTTT; cdr3_aa: CASSLTSGDTQYF
d_call: TRBD2; v_call: TRBV6-2/TRBV6-3; clone_size: NA; j_call: TRBJ2-3; cdr3_nt: TGTGCCAGCAGTCCAATCGAAGCGCGGGGGACCCGGTATACGCAGTATTTT; cdr3_aa: CASSPIEARGTRYTQYF
d_call: NA; v_call: TRBV2; clone_size: NA; j_call: TRBJ1-1; cdr3_nt: TGTGCCAGCAGTGAAGCGCTGGGCAGACCGAACACTGAAGCTTTCTTT; cdr3_aa: CASSEALGRPNTEAFF
d_call: NA; v_call: TRBV6-2/TRBV6-3; clone_size: NA; j_call: TRBJ2-5; cdr3_nt: TGTGCCAGCAGTTCCGGGGCCGTCGGGACCCAGTACTTC; cdr3_aa: CASSSGAVGTQYF
d_call: NA; v_call: TRBV24-1; clone_size: few; j_call: TRBJ2-1; cdr3_nt: TGTGCCACCAGTGACAGGGAGGAGCAGTTCTTC; cdr3_aa: CATSDREEQFF
d_call: NA; v_call: TRBV6-2/TRBV6-3; clone_size: few; j_call: TRBJ2-7; cdr3_nt: TGTGCCAGCGCCGAGAGTTGGGGCGAGCAGTACTTC; cdr3_aa: CASAESWGEQYF
d_call: NA; v_call: TRBV12-3/TRBV12-4; clone_size: few; j_call: TRBJ1-2; cdr3_nt: TGTGCCAGCAGTACCCTGCGGCATGGCTACACCTTC; cdr3_aa: CASSTLRHGYTF
d_call: NA; v_call: TRBV7-2; clone_size: few; j_call: TRBJ2-1; cdr3_nt: TGTGCCAGCAGCACGGTTGGGGATCCGACCATGAATGAGCAGTTCTTC; cdr3_aa: CASSTVGDPTMNEQFF
d_call: TRBD2; v_call: TRBV7-3; clone_size: few; j_call: TRBJ2-5; cdr3_nt: TGTGCCAGCAGCTTAGGCGTAGCGGGGGGGGCAGAGACCCAGTACTTC; cdr3_aa: CASSLGVAGGAETQYF
d_call: TRBD1; v_call: TRBV4-2; clone_size: NA; j_call: TRBJ2-1; cdr3_nt: TGTGCCAGCAGCGCCACGACAGGGACGTACAATGAGCAGTTCTTC; cdr3_aa: CASSATTGTYNEQFF
d_call: NA; v_call: TRBV3-1; clone_size: many; j_call: TRBJ1-1; cdr3_nt: TGTGCCAGCAGCCAAGGACAGCCGAACACTGAAGCTTTCTTT; cdr3_aa: CASSQGQPNTEAFF
d_call: NA; v_call: TRBV6-6; clone_size: NA; j_call: TRBJ1-5; cdr3_nt: TGTGCCAGCAGTGACTATGGGGCCCTCAATCAGCCCCAGCATTTT; cdr3_aa: CASSDYGALNQPQHF
d_call: NA; v_call: TRBV10-3; clone_size: many; j_call: TRBJ2-6; cdr3_nt: TGTGCCATCAGTGACCTAAACGCTGGGGCCAACGTCCTGACTTTC; cdr3_aa: CAISDLNAGANVLTF